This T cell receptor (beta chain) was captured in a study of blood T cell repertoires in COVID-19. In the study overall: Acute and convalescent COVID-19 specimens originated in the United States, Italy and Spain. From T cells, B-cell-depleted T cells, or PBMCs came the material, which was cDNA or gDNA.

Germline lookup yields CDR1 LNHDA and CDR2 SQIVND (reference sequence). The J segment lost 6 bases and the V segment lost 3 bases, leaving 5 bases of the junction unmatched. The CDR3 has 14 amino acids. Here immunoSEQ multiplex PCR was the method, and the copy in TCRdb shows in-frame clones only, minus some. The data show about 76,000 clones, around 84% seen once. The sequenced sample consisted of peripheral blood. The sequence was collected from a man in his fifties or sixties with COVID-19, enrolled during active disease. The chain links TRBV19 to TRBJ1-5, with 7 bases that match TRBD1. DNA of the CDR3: TGTGCCAGTAGTATCCGACAGGGACGTCAGCCCCAGCATTTT. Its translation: CASSIRQGRQPQHF.